This TCR beta chain is from a study of T cells of healthy individuals. A single record per CDR3 protein comes from TCRdb applying MiXCR to the 5' RACE reads. The table has more than 60,000 distinct CDR3 sequences, around 16% seen once; the top ten hold 4% to 5%. This clonotype was detected many times. Germline-derived CDR1 and CDR2 are MGHRA and YSYEKL. The V segment lost 0 bases and the J segment 9 bases; nucleotides outside the gene matches: 17. This CDR3 has 20 residues. The V and J genes are TRBV4-1 and TRBJ2-1, with 13 bases identical to TRBD2. The receptor was isolated from a human donor in good health. The CDR3: CASSQEKGARTSGRVGEQFF. CDR3 in DNA: TGCGCCAGCAGCCAAGAAAAAGGGGCCCGCACTAGCGGGAGGGTAGGTGAGCAGTTCTTC.